This T cell receptor beta chain was sequenced in a study of cytomegalovirus exposure and HLA in healthy donors. PCR primers comprised 60 Vbeta and 13 Jbeta primers. The repertoire was sequenced with immunoSEQ multiplex PCR; TCRdb's copy has only in-frame clones and lacks some. The sample records approximately 74,000 clones, over 70% being singletons. V lost 0 bases and J lost 4; bases outside the gene matches: 6. The CDR3 spans 16 residues. Germline loops: CDR1 MRHNA, CDR2 SNTAGT. Material for sequencing was PBMCs. The rearrangement uses TRBV6-4 and TRBJ2-7, with TRBD2 matching 10 bases. The receptor's source is a woman between 40 and 55 years old in good health and CMV-seronegative. CDR3 DNA sequence: TGTGCCAGCAGTGACTCGATCACTAGCGGGATTTACGAGCAGTACTTC. Amino acids: CASSDSITSGIYEQYF.